These 20 T cell receptor beta chains were sequenced from one sample in a study of molecular identifiers for immune sequencing clone quantification. TCRdb re-derived calls from the PCR reads in MiXCR, one entry per CDR3 protein. Here the sample spans some 100,000 distinct CDR3 sequences, 36% being singletons. The source material was naive CD8+ T cells from blood, with Jurkat cell RNA spiked in. The subset: FACS-sorted CD8+CD4-CCR7+CD45RA+ naive T cells. These receptors were obtained from a human donor in good health. Some libraries in this study had Jurkat cell RNA spiked in.

In this sample, this clonotype turned up many times. V usage is TRBV5-5 and J usage is TRBJ2-3; perhaps TRBD2 as D (5 bases). The length of the CDR3 is 13 residues. Germline V CDR1 and CDR2: SGHKS, YYEKEE (reference sequence). V shed 4 bases and J shed 6 bases, with 12 bases lying between them. CDR3 residues: CASSPGSGDTQYF. CDR3 bases: TGTGCCAGCAGCCCGGGGTCGGGGGATACGCAGTATTTT.

Only a few counts were recorded for this clonotype. This chain connects TRBV28 to TRBJ1-1; 7 nucleotides align to TRBD1. The trim removed 4 bases at V and 3 bases at J, leaving 8 bases unmatched. CDR1 and CDR2 from the germline V gene are MDHEN and SYDVKM. The CDR3 consists of 15 residues. In nucleotides, the CDR3 is TGTGCCAGCAGTTCCCCGGGACAGATCTACACTGAAGCTTTCTTT. It yields the protein CASSSPGQIYTEAFF.

Remarks on this clonotype: A much larger clone is a single base away; this may be a read error. The V and J genes are TRBV28 and TRBJ1-5, with TRBD1 matching 9 bases. The end of the DNA fits TRBJ2-3 better, so the J call may be wrong. The CDR3 is made up of 15 amino acids. CDR1 and CDR2 from the germline V gene are MDHEN and SYDVKM. The CDR3 sequence is CASRLTGGINQPQYF. The CDR3 coding sequence is TGTGCCAGCAGACTGACAGGGGGAATCAATCAGCCCCAGTATTTT.

Note on this clonotype: Its ends do not fully match the called genes, so a read error is possible. The chain links TRBV7-9 to TRBJ2-3, with TRBD1 as a possible D gene (5 bases). The CDR3 extends over 13 amino acids. CDR1 and CDR2 from the germline V gene are SEHNR and FQNEAQ (reference sequence). The CDR3 spells CASNPPPTDPQYF. The CDR3, as DNA: TGTGCCAGCAACCCCCCCCCGACAGATCCGCAGTATTTT.

This clonotype was counted between two and nine times. The chain employs TRBV4-2 and TRBJ1-5; D is perhaps TRBD1 (5 bases). This CDR3 has 14 residues. Trimming removed 1 base from V and 6 bases from J, with 10 bases in between. CDR1 and CDR2 (germline): LGHNA, YNFKEQ. CDR3 sequence reads: CASSQARAPQPQHF. The CDR3 DNA reads TGTGCCAGCAGCCAAGCCAGGGCCCCTCAGCCCCAGCATTTT.

This clonotype was detected only a few times. The genes are TRBV14 and TRBJ2-3; 11 bases are shared with TRBD2. Germline loops: CDR1 SGHDN, CDR2 FVKESK. This CDR3 has 18 amino acids. J gave up 2 bases and V 5 bases, and 12 bases lay outside the gene matches. CDR3 in amino acids: CASSTSGTSGPNTDTQYF. Here the CDR3 DNA reads TGTGCCAGCAGCACTAGCGGGACTAGCGGACCGAACACAGATACGCAGTATTTT.

The genes are TRBV6-2 or TRBV6-3 and TRBJ2-7; D might be TRBD2 (6 bases). The CDR3 runs to 14 residues. The germline gives CDR1 MNHEY, CDR2 SVGEGT. The ends were cut back, 4 bases at V and 3 bases at J, with 13 bases in the middle. The chain's CDR3 is CASSWGLLLYEQYF. CDR3 nucleotides: TGTGCCAGCAGTTGGGGACTGCTACTCTACGAGCAGTACTTC.

Details on this clonotype: A much larger clone differs by one base, so this may be a read error. The V call is TRBV6-1, the J call TRBJ2-7; D possibly corresponds to TRBD1 (6 bases). The germline V and J ends were trimmed by 10 bases and 3 bases, with 13 bases remaining between them. In germline, CDR1 is MNHNS, CDR2 SASEGT. This CDR3 region has 12 residues. CDR3 nucleotide sequence: TGTGCCACTGGACAGTGTCTCTACGAGCAGTACTTC. As protein: CATGQCLYEQYF.

To note about this clonotype: It is likely a read error, because the conserved phenylalanine at the end of the CDR3 is missing. The genes are TRBV20-1 and TRBJ1-5; the D is unclear. Trimming removed 6 bases from V and 4 bases from J, with 10 bases in between. CDR3 length: 12 residues. In germline, CDR1 is DFQATT, CDR2 SNEGSKA (reference sequence). The CDR3 bases are TGCAGTGCCCGGGGAGAAAATCAGCCCCAGCATATT. This encodes CSARGENQPQHI.

Of note for this clonotype: The missing conserved phenylalanine or tryptophan at the end of this CDR3 makes a read error likely. J is TRBJ1-5 and V is TRBV6-2 or TRBV6-3; 7 bases are a match to TRBD1. Germline CDR1 and CDR2: MNHEY and SVGEGT. The CDR3 has 13 amino acids. V trimming: 6 bases; J trimming: 1 base; junction bases outside the gene matches: 0. The CDR3 loop is CASRDRSNQPQHS. In DNA form, the CDR3 reads TGTGCCAGCAGGGACAGGAGCAATCAGCCCCAGCATTCT.

This clonotype showed up just a few times. The chain combines TRBV27 with TRBJ2-1; maybe TRBD2 (5 bases). Trimming cost V 5 bases and J 6 bases, with 5 bases left between them. The CDR3 has 11 amino acids. From germline, CDR1 is MNHEY and CDR2 SMNVEV (reference sequence). Here the CDR3 reads CASSRGNEQFF. CDR3 DNA sequence: TGTGCCAGCAGTCGGGGCAATGAGCAGTTCTTC.

Comment on this clonotype: A single base separates this from a much larger clone, so it may be a read error. V usage is TRBV27 and J usage is TRBJ2-6, with D perhaps matching TRBD2 (7 bases). This CDR3 has 16 residues. CDR1 is MNHEY, CDR2 SMNVEV, per germline (reference sequence). CDR3 nucleotide sequence: TGTGCCAGCATGCGAGGGGGAGGGACTGGGGCCATCGTCCTGACTTTC. Residues: CASMRGGGTGAIVLTF.

This clonotype was observed at least ten times. The rearrangement uses TRBV11-2 and TRBJ2-1, with D unresolved. The CDR3 length is 11 residues. The germline CDR1 and CDR2 sequences are SGHAT and FQNNGV. The V end was cut by 5 bases, the J end by 8 bases, with 7 bases between. CDR3 sequence: CASSLSYEQFF. CDR3 DNA: TGTGCCAGCAGCCTCTCGTATGAGCAGTTCTTC.

This clonotype was counted ten times or more. The V and J genes are TRBV10-3 and TRBJ2-7; 8 bases map to TRBD1. V was clipped by 0 bases and J by 3 bases; unmatched bases: 1. The CDR3 is 14 residues long. Germline CDR1 ENHRY, CDR2 SYGVKD. The CDR3 region has the DNA TGTGCCATCAGTGAGTCGGGGACAGGCTACGAGCAGTACTTC. It is translated as CAISESGTGYEQYF.

The chain employs TRBV20-1 and TRBJ2-7; 7 bases agree with TRBD1. The V segment lost 6 bases and the J segment 4 bases; nucleotides outside the gene matches: 9. Germline-derived CDR1 and CDR2 are DFQATT and SNEGSKA (reference sequence). The CDR3 runs 13 residues. DNA for the CDR3: TGCAGTGCGACCGACAGGGTTGATTACGAGCAGTACTTC. Protein product: CSATDRVDYEQYF.

Turning to this clonotype: Being one base from a much bigger clone, this may be a read error. The chain is built from TRBV15 and TRBJ1-5; no clear D. CDR1 and CDR2 (germline): LNHNV, YYDKDF (reference sequence). The CDR3 totals 15 residues. Deletions cut 1 base from V and 4 bases from J, with 11 bases between. CDR3 DNA: TGTGCCACCAGCAGAGTAGGGCTCCCAAATCAGCCCCAGCATTTT. It is translated as CATSRVGLPNQPQHF.

This clonotype was counted between two and nine times. The chain has TRBV21-1 and TRBJ2-5; TRBD1 was called by the table and not checked on the DNA. TRBV21-1 is listed as a pseudogene. This CDR3 has 15 residues. CDR3 loop: CASSKGQVGGETQYF. CDR3 in DNA: TGTGCCAGCAGCAAGGGGCAGGTCGGGGGAGAGACCCAGTACTTC.

In its sample, this clonotype was seen a few times. The chain's CDR3 is CASSLGQGASTEAFF. The CDR3 bases are TGTGCCAGCTCACTAGGACAGGGGGCATCCACTGAAGCTTTCTTT. The rearrangement links TRBV18 to TRBJ1-1; 11 positions match TRBD1. Germline-derived CDR1 and CDR2 are KGHSH and LQKENI. This CDR3 is built from 15 residues. The V gene end was trimmed by 4 bases and the J gene end by 4 bases; junction bases not matched to a gene: 5.

This clonotype came up a few times. The genes are TRBV2 and TRBJ1-1; D remains unclear. Germline V gives CDR1 SNHLY, CDR2 FYNNEI. CDR3 size: 18 residues. Trimming stripped 5 bases from V and 0 bases from J, with 22 bases between. The CDR3 DNA sequence: TGTGCCAGCAGTCCTTCACGACGGACCCAAACCTTGAACACTGAAGCTTTCTTT. Translated, it gives CASSPSRRTQTLNTEAFF.

This clonotype was detected many times. The V gene is TRBV28, the J gene TRBJ2-7; 8 nucleotides match TRBD1. This CDR3 has 15 residues. Trimming cost V 2 bases and J 3 bases; bases outside gene matches: 6. The V gene's germline CDR1 is MDHEN and CDR2 SYDVKM. The CDR3: CASSLGQGAVYEQYF. CDR3 nucleotide sequence: TGTGCCAGCAGTTTAGGCCAGGGGGCAGTCTACGAGCAGTACTTC. Complete variable domain (other parts from reference TRBV28 and TRBJ2-7): DVKVTQSSRYLVKRTGEKVFLECVQDMDHENMFWYRQDPGLGLRLIYFSYDVKMKEKGDIPEGYSVSREKKERFSLILESASTNQTSMYLCASSLGQGAVYEQYFGPGTRLTVT.